The next 29 T cell receptor beta chains were all read from a single sample in a study of T cell responses to AZD1222 COVID-19 vaccine. TCRdb keeps only in-frame clones here, not all; method: immunoSEQ multiplex PCR. This sample has 250,000 to 300,000 clones; around 93% occur once, and the top ten carry roughly 0.6%. Material: peripheral blood, obtained 28 days after the second AZD1222 dose. All receptors come from an adult who received the AZD1222 COVID-19 vaccine.

V gene TRBV12-3 or TRBV12-4 combines with J gene TRBJ2-5; 8 bases align to TRBD2. This CDR3 has 13 amino acids. V was pared by 6 bases and J by 6 bases, with 6 bases of the junction left unmatched. CDR3 loop: CASSQRETQTQYF. The CDR3 bases are TGTGCCAGCAGCCAGCGGGAGACACAGACCCAGTACTTC.

V and J are TRBV5-4 and TRBJ2-7, with TRBD2 identical over 10 bases. This CDR3 region has 15 residues. The germline gives CDR1 SGHNT, CDR2 YYREEE (reference sequence). With V trimmed by 3 bases and J by 3 bases, 6 bases remained unmatched. The DNA of the CDR3 is TGTGCCAGCAGCTCAAGGACTAGCGGTCTCTACGAGCAGTACTTC. Amino acids: CASSSRTSGLYEQYF.

This sequence joins TRBV15 and TRBJ2-1; D remains ambiguous. This CDR3 is 14 amino acids long. Trimming took 5 bases from V and 5 from J, leaving 13 bases between them. Per germline, CDR1 LNHNV and CDR2 YYDKDF (reference sequence). CDR3 loop: CATSSGLLNNEQFF. Written as DNA, the CDR3 is TGTGCCACCAGCTCGGGCCTTCTTAACAATGAGCAGTTCTTC.

The gene calls are TRBV28 and TRBJ2-7, with D possibly being TRBD1 or TRBD2 (5 bases each). V was pared by 8 bases and J by 0 bases, with 14 bases between. Germline CDR1 reads MDHEN; CDR2 reads SYDVKM. CDR3 length: 14 residues. The CDR3 region is CASFGTPSSYEQYF. DNA for the CDR3: TGTGCCAGCTTTGGGACGCCGAGCTCCTACGAGCAGTACTTC. Supplemented by reference TRBV28 and TRBJ2-7, the full variable domain reads DVKVTQSSRYLVKRTGEKVFLECVQDMDHENMFWYRQDPGLGLRLIYFSYDVKMKEKGDIPEGYSVSREKKERFSLILESASTNQTSMYLCASFGTPSSYEQYFGPGTRLTVT.

This chain links TRBV5-1 with TRBJ2-6, with TRBD1 matching over 8 bases. The trim removed 0 bases at V and 2 bases at J, leaving 1 base unmatched. This CDR3 region has 16 residues. Germline lookup yields CDR1 SGHRS and CDR2 YFSETQ. CDR3 bases: TGCGCCAGCAGCTTGGCGACAGGGGCTGGGGCCAACGTCCTGACTTTC. Translated: CASSLATGAGANVLTF.

The chain couples TRBV9 to TRBJ1-2, with no clear D. The length of the CDR3 is 12 residues. Per the germline V gene, CDR1 is SGDLS and CDR2 is YYNGEE. V was shortened by 4 bases and J by 5 bases, with 9 bases between the two germline ends. CDR3 protein: CASSPDGYGYTF. CDR3 nucleotides: TGTGCCAGCAGCCCAGACGGATATGGCTACACCTTC.

The gene calls are TRBV5-1 and TRBJ2-5; TRBD2 is a possible D gene (6 bases). The CDR3 has 15 residues. Germline CDR1 SGHRS, CDR2 YFSETQ. V gave up 0 bases and J gave up 5 bases, with 14 bases separating them. CDR3 in DNA: TGCGCCAGCAGCTTGGCTTCTAGCGACGGCGAGACCCAGTACTTC. This gives the protein CASSLASSDGETQYF.

The chain couples TRBV7-2 to TRBJ2-7; D possibly corresponds to TRBD1 (6 bases). CDR1 is SGHTA and CDR2 is FQGNSA in the germline V gene. The CDR3 contains 15 residues. Trimming left V 2 bases short and J 1 base short, with 12 bases between. The CDR3 loop reads CASSLPQGPSYEQYF. The CDR3 region has the DNA TGTGCCAGCAGCTTACCCCAGGGGCCTTCCTACGAGCAGTACTTC.

This chain links TRBV6-5 with TRBJ2-2, with 8 bases matching TRBD1. The V gene end was trimmed by 6 bases and the J gene end by 4 bases; junction bases not matched to a gene: 7. Per the germline V gene, CDR1 is MNHEY and CDR2 is SVGAGI. This CDR3 contains 15 residues. In DNA, the CDR3 is TGTGCCAGCAGCCCAGGGGGCGGTTTCACCGGGGAGCTGTTTTTT. Encoded protein: CASSPGGGFTGELFF.

The chain combines TRBV4-2 with TRBJ1-5; D not certain. The V gene lost 8 bases and the J gene lost 7 bases, with 12 bases spanning the gap. The CDR3 contains 12 residues. CDR1 is LGHNA, CDR2 YNFKEQ, per germline. DNA for the CDR3: TGTGCCAGCTCCGACAAAGGACAGCCCCAGCATTTT. It translates to CASSDKGQPQHF.

This sequence joins TRBV27 and TRBJ2-1, with 10 bases that match TRBD2. CDR3 size: 19 residues. J gave up 6 bases and V 0 bases, and 14 bases lay outside the gene matches. CDR1 and CDR2 (germline): MNHEY, SMNVEV (reference sequence). CDR3 bases: TGTGCCAGCAGTTTATCGAGACTGGGTGCTAGCGGGAGTCGCAATGAGCAGTTCTTC. This gives the protein CASSLSRLGASGSRNEQFF.

The chain joins TRBV27 to TRBJ1-5, with D perhaps matching TRBD1 (5 bases). Germline V gene data show CDR1 as MNHEY and CDR2 as SMNVEV (reference sequence). The V end was cut by 6 bases, the J end by 0 bases, with 18 bases between. The CDR3 runs to 17 residues. The CDR3 loop reads CASSPRGTANSNQPQHF. In DNA, the CDR3 is TGTGCCAGCAGCCCACGCGGGACCGCTAATAGCAATCAGCCCCAGCATTTT.

This rearrangement joins TRBV27 to TRBJ1-6, with TRBD1 as a possible D gene (5 bases). The V end was cut by 6 bases, the J end by 7 bases, with 10 bases between. The germline gives CDR1 MNHEY, CDR2 SMNVEV (reference sequence). The CDR3 totals 13 residues. CDR3 amino acids: CASRGPLNSPLHF. The CDR3 region has the DNA TGTGCCAGCAGGGGACCGCTAAATTCACCCCTCCACTTT.

The chain links TRBV10-2 to TRBJ2-6; D is undetermined. Germline assignment: CDR1 WSHSY and CDR2 SAAADI. The CDR3 is 16 residues long. Trimming shortened V by 1 base and J by 1 base, and 8 bases separated the two germline ends. Here the CDR3 reads CASSEFVGSGANVLTF. In DNA form, the CDR3 reads TGCGCCAGCAGTGAGTTTGTGGGGTCTGGGGCCAACGTCCTGACTTTC.

The V and J genes are TRBV11-2 and TRBJ2-5, with no clear D. CDR1 SGHAT and CDR2 FQNNGV come from the germline V gene. V lost 5 bases, J lost 1 base, and 5 bases lay in between. CDR3 size: 12 residues. DNA of the CDR3: TGTGCCAGCAGCCCCCCCCAAGAGACCCAGTACTTC. Its protein is CASSPPQETQYF.

This rearrangement joins TRBV5-1 to TRBJ2-3, with 7 bases identical to TRBD2. This CDR3 spans 16 amino acids. Trimming took 6 bases from V and 2 from J; bases not matched to a gene: 12. The germline gives CDR1 SGHRS, CDR2 YFSETQ. CDR3 in DNA: TGCGCCAGCACCCCCATGCGGGGGACCTCCACAGATACGCAGTATTTT. Translated: CASTPMRGTSTDTQYF.

This chain links TRBV4-1 with TRBJ2-6; D call uncertain. This CDR3 contains 17 residues. V was trimmed by 0 bases and J by 0 bases, leaving 9 bases between them. Germline CDR1 and CDR2: MGHRA and YSYEKL. The CDR3 here is CASSQDRSLSGANVLTF. CDR3 nucleotides: TGCGCCAGCAGCCAAGATCGGAGCCTCTCTGGGGCCAACGTCCTGACTTTC.

The V call is TRBV5-1, the J call TRBJ2-3; D is unresolved. With 1 base removed from V and 2 bases from J, the gap between germline ends came to 8 bases. The germline CDR1 and CDR2 sequences are SGHRS and YFSETQ. The CDR3 consists of 14 residues. The CDR3 nucleotides read TGCGCCAGCAGCTTGACACCGTACACAGATACGCAGTATTTT. This translates into CASSLTPYTDTQYF.

The chain uses TRBV19 and TRBJ2-3, with TRBD2 matching over 7 bases. The germline V gene has CDR1 LNHDA and CDR2 SQIVND (reference sequence). Losses at the gene ends were 5 bases for V and 2 bases for J; bases not matched to a gene: 1. The CDR3 contains 13 residues. In DNA, the CDR3 is TGTGCCAGTAGTGCGGGAGACACAGATACGCAGTATTTT. Amino acids: CASSAGDTDTQYF. The full variable domain, completed using reference TRBV19 and TRBJ2-3, is DGGITQSPKYLFRKEGQNVTLSCEQNLNHDAMYWYRQDPGQGLRLIYYSQIVNDFQKGDIAEGYSVSREKKESFPLTVTSAQKNPTAFYLCASSAGDTDTQYFGPGTRLTVL.

This clone turned up a few times. This chain uses TRBV9 with TRBJ1-5, with TRBD1 matching over 8 bases. From germline, CDR1 is SGDLS and CDR2 YYNGEE. With 0 bases clipped from V and 4 bases from J, the junction kept 6 bases outside the gene matches. The CDR3 runs 16 residues. CDR3 nucleotides: TGTGCCAGCAGCGTAGGCCCAGGGGGCGTTAATCAGCCCCAGCATTTT. Residues: CASSVGPGGVNQPQHF.

The V and J genes are TRBV5-1 and TRBJ1-2, with D possibly TRBD1 on 5 matching bases. V was pared by 4 bases and J by 6 bases, with 10 bases between. Looked up from germline, CDR1 is SGHRS and CDR2 is YFSETQ. CDR3 length: 12 amino acids. CDR3 loop: CASSRGGNGYTF. DNA for the CDR3: TGCGCCAGCAGCAGGGGCGGTAATGGCTACACCTTC.

The rearrangement joins TRBV4-3 to TRBJ2-2; unclear D gene. CDR1 and CDR2 from the germline V gene are LGHNA and YSLEER. V dropped 1 base and J dropped 3 bases, with 9 bases sitting between them. The CDR3 sequence is 15 residues long. The CDR3: CASSQVFLDTGELFF. CDR3 DNA sequence: TGCGCCAGCAGCCAAGTCTTTTTAGACACCGGGGAGCTGTTTTTT.

The rearrangement links TRBV5-1 to TRBJ2-1; TRBD1 matches at 8 bases. The CDR3 has 15 amino acids. The V gene's germline CDR1 is SGHRS and CDR2 YFSETQ. Losses at the gene ends were 4 bases for V and 8 bases for J; bases not matched to a gene: 11. The CDR3 DNA reads as TGCGCCAGCAGCCGTACCGGGACAGGTCCGCATGAGCAGTTCTTC. It translates to CASSRTGTGPHEQFF. Together with reference TRBV5-1 and TRBJ2-1, the CDR3 gives the full variable domain: KAGVTQTPRYLIKTRGQQVTLSCSPISGHRSVSWYQQTPGQGLQFLFEYFSETQRNKGNFPGRFSGRQFSNSRSEMNVSTLELGDSALYLCASSRTGTGPHEQFFGPGTRLTVL.

This clone was counted once. J is TRBJ2-7 and V is TRBV10-1; 14 bases are a match to TRBD2. Germline V gene sequence: CDR1 WNHNN, CDR2 SYGVQD (reference sequence). Trimming took 1 base from V and 3 from J; bases not matched to a gene: 14. The CDR3 sequence is 20 residues long. In nucleotides, the CDR3 is TGCGCCAGCAGTGAGTGTCAAGGGGCCGGGACTAGCGGGAGAGGCTACGAGCAGTACTTC. Protein product: CASSECQGAGTSGRGYEQYF.

V usage is TRBV15 and J usage is TRBJ2-3; weak D call: TRBD1 (6 bases). The CDR3 consists of 15 residues. Germline assignment: CDR1 LNHNV and CDR2 YYDKDF (reference sequence). The V and J ends lost 3 bases and 4 bases respectively, with 14 bases between them. CDR3 residues: CATSRKKQGSDTQYF. The CDR3 nucleotides read TGTGCCACCAGCAGGAAAAAACAGGGCTCAGATACGCAGTATTTT. The full variable domain, with the rest looked up from reference TRBV15 and TRBJ2-3, is DAMVIQNPRYQVTQFGKPVTLSCSQTLNHNVMYWYQQKSSQAPKLLFHYYDKDFNNEADTPDNFQSRRPNTSFCFLDIRSPGLGDTAMYLCATSRKKQGSDTQYFGPGTRLTVL.

The chain combines TRBV7-9 with TRBJ2-3; no clear D gene. Trimming left V 1 base short and J 6 bases short, with 5 bases between. Germline CDR1 and CDR2: SEHNR and FQNEAQ (reference sequence). The CDR3 length is 12 residues. CDR3 sequence (DNA): TGTGCCAGCAGCTTAGTGGCCGATACGCAGTATTTT. Amino acids: CASSLVADTQYF.

The chain is built from TRBV3-1 (or the pseudogene TRBV3-2) and TRBJ2-1; 13 bases align to TRBD2. V trimming: 4 bases; J trimming: 7 bases; junction bases outside the gene matches: 4. Germline CDR1 is LGHDT and CDR2 is YNNKEL (reference sequence). The CDR3 is 15 residues long. In nucleotides, the CDR3 is TGTGCCAGCAGCCTTGGGACTAGCGGGACGAATGAGCAGTTCTTC. Encoded protein: CASSLGTSGTNEQFF.

This clone was recorded only once. The rearrangement joins TRBV19 to TRBJ2-3; no reliable D call. The CDR3 has 15 amino acids. V was trimmed by 7 bases and J by 1 base, leaving 15 bases between them. Per germline, CDR1 LNHDA and CDR2 SQIVND (reference sequence). Here the CDR3 reads CASTDRSGRTDTQYF. The CDR3 DNA reads TGTGCCAGTACCGATCGTTCCGGACGCACAGATACGCAGTATTTT.

A single count supports this clone. V gene TRBV28 combines with J gene TRBJ2-7; 7 bases match TRBD2. CDR1 is MDHEN, CDR2 SYDVKM, per germline. V shed 6 bases and J 2 bases; nucleotides not matched to a gene: 13. This CDR3 comprises 16 residues. The CDR3 bases are TGTGCCAGCAGATCCGGACTAAGCGGGGTCCCCTACGAGCAGTACTTC. Translating gives CASRSGLSGVPYEQYF.